Presented here are 25 T cell receptor beta chains from one specimen sequenced in a study of blood T cells in healthy people across ages. PCR was performed a second time for roughly 7 to 11 cycles using a sample-barcoded 5' primer and a J-beta primer mix. TCRdb re-analysed the 5' RACE reads in MiXCR, keeping a single row per CDR3 protein. The sample shows under 2 million distinct CDR3 sequences, about 35% of them seen only once. Sequenced sample: blood. These receptors all come from a woman aged 25 to 39 in good health.

The chain joins TRBV4-1 to TRBJ2-7; TRBD2 might be the D (6 bases). Germline values: CDR1 MGHRA, CDR2 YSYEKL. Deletions cut 4 bases from V and 5 bases from J, with 21 bases between. CDR3 length: 16 residues. The CDR3 sequence: CASSPSKKGGFDEQYF. Written as DNA, the CDR3 is TGCGCCAGCAGCCCATCAAAAAAGGGAGGCTTTGACGAGCAGTACTTC.

A few counts support this clonotype. This CDR3 reads CASSPTGTGLSNEKLFF. DNA of the CDR3: TGCGCCAGCAGCCCGACCGGGACAGGGTTATCAAATGAAAAACTGTTTTTT. J is TRBJ1-4 and V is TRBV5-1, with TRBD1 matching over 9 bases. The CDR3 covers 17 residues. J lost 5 bases, V lost 4 bases, and 12 bases had no gene match. Germline V gene data show CDR1 as SGHRS and CDR2 as YFSETQ. Filled out from reference TRBV5-1 and TRBJ1-4, the complete variable domain reads KAGVTQTPRYLIKTRGQQVTLSCSPISGHRSVSWYQQTPGQGLQFLFEYFSETQRNKGNFPGRFSGRQFSNSRSEMNVSTLELGDSALYLCASSPTGTGLSNEKLFFGSGTQLSVL.

The chain carries TRBV15 and TRBJ2-1, with D perhaps given as TRBD1 or TRBD2 (5 bases each). The V and J ends lost 0 bases and 5 bases respectively, with 26 bases between them. The CDR3 is 20 residues long. Per germline, CDR1 LNHNV and CDR2 YYDKDF (reference sequence). The CDR3 protein is CATSRDRIRTRDLGHNEQFF. CDR3 DNA sequence: TGTGCCACCAGCAGAGATCGTATCAGGACGAGGGACCTGGGACACAATGAGCAGTTCTTC.

This clonotype was found a few times. The rearrangement links TRBV20-1 to TRBJ2-7, with 8 bases aligning to TRBD2. Losses at the gene ends were 6 bases for V and 2 bases for J; bases not matched to a gene: 9. This CDR3 contains 14 residues. Germline values: CDR1 DFQATT, CDR2 SNEGSKA (reference sequence). CDR3 DNA: TGCAGTGCAGGATCGGGGGGGCCTACCTACGAGCAGTACTTC. It encodes CSAGSGGPTYEQYF.

The chain combines TRBV20-1 with TRBJ1-2; weak D call: TRBD1 (6 bases). The ends were cut back, 5 bases at V and 4 bases at J, with 20 bases in the middle. Germline CDR1 reads DFQATT; CDR2 reads SNEGSKA (reference sequence). This CDR3 has 15 residues. CDR3 region: CSARNPGRTVYGYTF. The CDR3 DNA follows: TGCAGTGCTCGAAACCCCGGGAGGACAGTCTATGGCTACACCTTC.

There are a few counts of this clonotype. This chain connects TRBV24-1 to TRBJ2-3; possible D gene TRBD2, 5 bases. Trimming cost V 4 bases and J 4 bases, with 17 bases left between them. CDR1 and CDR2 from the germline V gene are KGHDR and SFDVKD. This CDR3 has 16 residues. The CDR3 DNA is TGTGCCACCAGTGAGCACACCGGCGTGGGAGCAGATACGCAGTATTTT. Amino acid sequence: CATSEHTGVGADTQYF.

This clonotype was seen more than once but under ten times. The chain is built from TRBV2 and TRBJ1-2, with D unresolved. Germline loops: CDR1 SNHLY, CDR2 FYNNEI. The CDR3 has 14 residues. V dropped 6 bases and J dropped 1 base, with 12 bases sitting between them. CDR3 nucleotide sequence: TGTGCCAGCAGGACTCAAACAAGTAACTATGGCTACACCTTC. Translated, it gives CASRTQTSNYGYTF.

The chain employs TRBV12-3 or TRBV12-4 and TRBJ2-1; 7 bases fit TRBD1. The length of the CDR3 is 15 residues. Trimming at V came to 3 bases and at J to 7 bases, leaving 9 bases not matched to a gene. The chain's CDR3 is CASSFAGGFRNEQFF. CDR3 nucleotides: TGTGCCAGCAGTTTTGCAGGGGGTTTTAGGAATGAGCAGTTCTTC.

The chain links TRBV24-1 to TRBJ1-4; no firm D call. Trimming shortened V by 1 base and J by 0 bases, and 8 bases separated the two germline ends. This CDR3 comprises 16 residues. The V gene's germline CDR1 is KGHDR and CDR2 SFDVKD. CDR3 sequence (DNA): TGTGCCACCAGTGATTTCCCCCCCTCAACTAATGAAAAACTGTTTTTT. Translation gives CATSDFPPSTNEKLFF.

This clonotype was recorded a few times. The rearrangement links TRBV7-9 to TRBJ1-1, with TRBD1 identical over 8 bases. In germline, CDR1 is SEHNR, CDR2 FQNEAQ (reference sequence). The CDR3 covers 12 residues. Germline trimming cut 4 bases from V and 7 bases from J; bases unmatched to any gene: 2. CDR3 sequence: CASSSRGLEAFF. DNA of the CDR3: TGTGCCAGCAGCTCCAGGGGGCTTGAAGCTTTCTTT.

Points on this clonotype: One end of the junction fails to match germline, which may point to a read error. J is TRBJ2-3 and V is TRBV7-8; perhaps TRBD2 as D (6 bases). Germline CDR1 reads SGHVS; CDR2 reads FQNEAQ. The length of the CDR3 is 14 residues. The CDR3 region is CACSSRDSRDTQYF. CDR3 in DNA: TGTGCCTGCAGCTCCCGGGACTCCCGCGATACGCAGTATTTT.

The chain has TRBV7-3 and TRBJ2-7, with TRBD1 identical over 7 bases. This CDR3 is built from 15 residues. Germline V gene lookup returns CDR1 SGHTA and CDR2 FQGTGA. V gave up 5 bases and J gave up 5 bases; unmatched junction bases: 12. DNA for the CDR3: TGTGCCAGCAGCCCTGGGACAGTAATTCAGGACGAGCAGTACTTC. This translates into CASSPGTVIQDEQYF.

A word on this clonotype: One end of the junction does not line up with germline, which may come from a read error. The chain uses TRBV12-3 or TRBV12-4 and TRBJ1-2; weak D call: TRBD1 (6 bases). CDR3 length: 16 amino acids. CDR3 sequence (DNA): TGTGCCTGCAGTCCGATGGGAGGGGGTCGTTTCCATGGCTACACCTTC. Amino acid sequence: CACSPMGGGRFHGYTF.

This clonotype appeared a few times. This chain uses TRBV27 with TRBJ2-7; TRBD1 matches at 9 bases. The V segment lost 2 bases and the J segment 2 bases; nucleotides outside the gene matches: 10. CDR3 length: 17 amino acids. Germline CDR1 is MNHEY and CDR2 is SMNVEV (reference sequence). The CDR3 spells CASSLKPTGTGTYEQYF. The CDR3 nucleotides are TGTGCCAGCAGTTTAAAACCTACCGGGACAGGGACCTACGAGCAGTACTTC.

The V call is TRBV19, the J call TRBJ1-1; 11 bases align to TRBD1. Germline CDR1 is LNHDA and CDR2 is SQIVND (reference sequence). This CDR3 region has 15 residues. With V trimmed by 3 bases and J by 4 bases, 4 bases remained unmatched. CDR3 amino acids: CASSIGQGAVTEAFF. The DNA of the CDR3 is TGTGCCAGTAGTATCGGACAGGGGGCCGTCACTGAAGCTTTCTTT.

The V and J genes are TRBV20-1 and TRBJ1-5; D is unclear. CDR1 and CDR2 from the germline V gene are DFQATT and SNEGSKA (reference sequence). The V end was cut by 0 bases, the J end by 6 bases, with 12 bases between. CDR3 length equals 14 residues. The CDR3, as DNA: TGCAGTGCTAGAGATCGATCCCTCTTTCAGCCCCAGCATTTT. It yields the protein CSARDRSLFQPQHF.

CDR3 sequence: CSARDDWGVGSNYGYTF. The CDR3 bases are TGCAGTGCTAGAGATGATTGGGGGGTCGGCTCCAACTATGGCTACACCTTC. The chain employs TRBV20-1 and TRBJ1-2; D possibly corresponds to TRBD1 (5 bases). Trimming cost V 0 bases and J 2 bases, with 19 bases left between them. Germline CDR1 reads DFQATT; CDR2 reads SNEGSKA (reference sequence). The CDR3 totals 17 residues.

V and J are TRBV12-3 or TRBV12-4 and TRBJ2-7; TRBD1 might be the D (6 bases). Trimming shortened V by 5 bases and J by 2 bases, and 13 bases separated the two germline ends. The CDR3 consists of 14 residues. The CDR3 loop reads CASSASGQPYEQYF. For the CDR3, the DNA is TGTGCCAGCAGTGCCTCGGGACAACCCTACGAGCAGTACTTC.

This clonotype was detected ten times or more. The chain is built from TRBV28 and TRBJ2-5, with unresolved D. This CDR3 region has 13 residues. CDR1 is MDHEN and CDR2 is SYDVKM in the germline V gene. With 5 bases removed from V and 5 bases from J, the gap between germline ends came to 12 bases. This CDR3 reads CASSTEPDETQYF. The CDR3 DNA follows: TGTGCCAGCAGTACAGAGCCCGACGAGACCCAGTACTTC.

The chain employs TRBV6-1 and TRBJ2-1; TRBD2 is a possible D gene (6 bases). The J call is in doubt because the DNA end fits TRBJ2-7 better. Germline values: CDR1 MNHNS, CDR2 SASEGT. This CDR3 comprises 14 residues. The CDR3 spells CASSEVGRGDEQYF. The CDR3 nucleotides read TGTGCCAGCAGTGAAGTTGGGCGGGGAGATGAGCAGTACTTC.

This clonotype was recorded a few times. The genes are TRBV7-9 and TRBJ2-1; 10 nucleotides align to TRBD1. Germline V CDR1 and CDR2: SEHNR, FQNEAQ (reference sequence). Losses at the gene ends were 4 bases for V and 7 bases for J; bases not matched to a gene: 13. This CDR3 contains 17 residues. In DNA, the CDR3 is TGTGCCAGCAGCTCGGGACAGGGGAGGGCCATTACAAATGAGCAGTTCTTC. It translates to CASSSGQGRAITNEQFF.

V usage is TRBV6-5 and J usage is TRBJ1-1; tentative D call: TRBD1 (6 bases). The CDR3 contains 13 residues. Germline lookup yields CDR1 MNHEY and CDR2 SVGAGI. The V end lost 6 bases, the J end lost 4 bases, and 12 bases lay between the germline ends. CDR3 protein: CASSATGRTEAFF. The CDR3, as DNA: TGTGCCAGCAGCGCGACAGGCCGCACTGAAGCTTTCTTT.

In this sample, this clonotype turned up a few times. The chain has TRBV20-1 and TRBJ1-2; D possibly corresponds to TRBD1 (5 bases). Trimming left V 6 bases short and J 2 bases short, with 16 bases between. The CDR3 extends over 14 amino acids. Germline CDR1 reads DFQATT; CDR2 reads SNEGSKA (reference sequence). The chain's CDR3 is CSALGPGRNYGYTF. The CDR3 nucleotides read TGCAGTGCCCTCGGCCCAGGGAGAAACTATGGCTACACCTTC.

This clonotype was observed a handful of times. V is TRBV4-1 and J is TRBJ1-1; tentatively, D is TRBD1 (5 bases). Germline V gene data show CDR1 as MGHRA and CDR2 as YSYEKL. The V end was cut by 0 bases, the J end by 1 base, with 12 bases between. CDR3 length equals 16 residues. This CDR3 reads CASSQDLAGRNTEAFF. Written as DNA, the CDR3 is TGCGCCAGCAGCCAAGATTTGGCAGGGAGGAACACTGAAGCTTTCTTT.

There are a few counts of this clonotype. This chain links TRBV6-9 with TRBJ2-7; 10 bases fit TRBD2. This CDR3 is built from 16 residues. Germline CDR1 and CDR2: MNHGY and SVAAGI. The V gene end was trimmed by 8 bases and the J gene end by 1 base; junction bases not matched to a gene: 11. CDR3 sequence reads: CASLTQASGSSYEQYF. The CDR3 DNA follows: TGTGCCAGCCTAACCCAGGCTAGCGGGAGTTCCTACGAGCAGTACTTC.